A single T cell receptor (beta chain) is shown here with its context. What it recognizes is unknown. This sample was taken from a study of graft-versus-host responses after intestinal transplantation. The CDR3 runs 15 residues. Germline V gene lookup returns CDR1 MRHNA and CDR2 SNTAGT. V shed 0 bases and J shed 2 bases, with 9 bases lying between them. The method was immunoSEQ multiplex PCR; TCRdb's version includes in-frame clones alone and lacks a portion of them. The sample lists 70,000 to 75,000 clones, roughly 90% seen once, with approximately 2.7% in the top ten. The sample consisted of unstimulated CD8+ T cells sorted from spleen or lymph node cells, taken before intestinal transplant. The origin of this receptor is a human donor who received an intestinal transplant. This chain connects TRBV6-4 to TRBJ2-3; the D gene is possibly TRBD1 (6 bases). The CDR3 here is CASSDSAGATDTQYF. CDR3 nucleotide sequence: TGTGCCAGCAGTGACTCGGCAGGGGCCACAGATACGCAGTATTTT.